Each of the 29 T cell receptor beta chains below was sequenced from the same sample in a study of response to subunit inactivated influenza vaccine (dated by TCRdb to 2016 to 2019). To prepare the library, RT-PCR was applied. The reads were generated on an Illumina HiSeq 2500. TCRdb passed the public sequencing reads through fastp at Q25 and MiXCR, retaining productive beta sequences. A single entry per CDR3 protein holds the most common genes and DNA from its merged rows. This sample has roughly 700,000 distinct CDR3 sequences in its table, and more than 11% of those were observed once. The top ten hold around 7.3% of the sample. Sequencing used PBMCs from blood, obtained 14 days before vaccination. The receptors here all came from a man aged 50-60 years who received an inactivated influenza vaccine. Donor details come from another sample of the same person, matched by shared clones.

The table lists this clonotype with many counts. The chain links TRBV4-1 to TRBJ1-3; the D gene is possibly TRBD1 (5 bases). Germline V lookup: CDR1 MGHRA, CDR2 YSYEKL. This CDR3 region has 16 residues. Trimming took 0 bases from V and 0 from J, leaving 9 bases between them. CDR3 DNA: TGCGCCAGCAGCCAAGAGGGACCTTACTCTGGAAACACCATATATTTT. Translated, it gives CASSQEGPYSGNTIYF.

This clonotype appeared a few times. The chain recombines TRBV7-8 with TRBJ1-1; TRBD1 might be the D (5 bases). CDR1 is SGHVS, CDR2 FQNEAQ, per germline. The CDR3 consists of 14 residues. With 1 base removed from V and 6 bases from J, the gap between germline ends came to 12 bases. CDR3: CASSLGGYRSEAFF. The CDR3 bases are TGTGCCAGCAGCTTAGGGGGGTACCGATCTGAAGCTTTCTTT.

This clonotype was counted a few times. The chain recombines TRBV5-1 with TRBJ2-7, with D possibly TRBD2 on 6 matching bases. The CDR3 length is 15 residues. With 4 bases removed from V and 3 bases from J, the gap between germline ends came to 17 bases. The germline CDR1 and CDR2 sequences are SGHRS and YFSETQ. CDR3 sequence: CASSPRGAGIYEQYF. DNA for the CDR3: TGCGCCAGCAGCCCCCGGGGTGCGGGAATCTACGAGCAGTACTTC.

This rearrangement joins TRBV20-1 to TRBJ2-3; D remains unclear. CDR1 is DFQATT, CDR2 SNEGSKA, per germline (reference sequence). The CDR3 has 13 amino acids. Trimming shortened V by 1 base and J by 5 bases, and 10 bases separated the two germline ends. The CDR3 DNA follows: TGCAGTGCTAGAGTAACCCTAAGAGATACGCAGTATTTT. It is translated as CSARVTLRDTQYF.

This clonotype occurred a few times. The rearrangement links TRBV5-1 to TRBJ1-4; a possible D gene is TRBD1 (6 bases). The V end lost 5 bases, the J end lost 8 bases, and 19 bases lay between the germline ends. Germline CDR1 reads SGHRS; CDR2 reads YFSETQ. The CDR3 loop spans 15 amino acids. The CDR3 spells CASREGGPPGEKLFF. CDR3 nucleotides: TGCGCCAGCAGAGAGGGGGGTCCCCCGGGGGAAAAACTGTTTTTT.

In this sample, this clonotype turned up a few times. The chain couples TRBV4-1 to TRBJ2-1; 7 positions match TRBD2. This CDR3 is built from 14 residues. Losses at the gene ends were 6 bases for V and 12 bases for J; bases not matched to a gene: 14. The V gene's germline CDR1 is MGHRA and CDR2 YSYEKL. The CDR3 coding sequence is TGCGCCAGCAGGTTAGCGGGTCCCGATCAAAGGCAGTTCTTC. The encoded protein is CASRLAGPDQRQFF.

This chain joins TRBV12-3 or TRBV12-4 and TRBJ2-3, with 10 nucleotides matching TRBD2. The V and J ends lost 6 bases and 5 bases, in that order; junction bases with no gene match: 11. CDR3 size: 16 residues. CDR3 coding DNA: TGTGCCAGCAGCTCCATAGCGGGGGGCCAGGGAGATACGCAGTATTTT. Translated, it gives CASSSIAGGQGDTQYF.

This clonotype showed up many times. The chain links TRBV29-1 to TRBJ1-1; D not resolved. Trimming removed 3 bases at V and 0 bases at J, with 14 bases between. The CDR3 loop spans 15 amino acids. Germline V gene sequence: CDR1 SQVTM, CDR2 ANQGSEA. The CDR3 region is CSVELGSPLNTEAFF. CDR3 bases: TGCAGCGTTGAGTTAGGCAGTCCTTTGAACACTGAAGCTTTCTTT.

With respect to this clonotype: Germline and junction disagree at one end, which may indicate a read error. The CDR3 nucleotides are TGCGCCAGCAGCCAAGATCATACTAGCGGTTCGATGGTGGTCTTC. It encodes CASSQDHTSGSMVVF. This chain uses TRBV4-3 with TRBJ2-1; 8 bases match TRBD2. The germline V gene encodes CDR1 LGHNA and CDR2 YSLEER. This CDR3 has 15 residues.

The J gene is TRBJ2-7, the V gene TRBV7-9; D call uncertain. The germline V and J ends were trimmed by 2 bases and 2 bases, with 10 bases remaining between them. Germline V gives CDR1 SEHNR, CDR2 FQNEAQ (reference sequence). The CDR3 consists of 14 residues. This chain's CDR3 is CASSLYSGTYEQYF. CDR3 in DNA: TGTGCCAGCAGCTTATACTCCGGCACCTACGAGCAGTACTTC.

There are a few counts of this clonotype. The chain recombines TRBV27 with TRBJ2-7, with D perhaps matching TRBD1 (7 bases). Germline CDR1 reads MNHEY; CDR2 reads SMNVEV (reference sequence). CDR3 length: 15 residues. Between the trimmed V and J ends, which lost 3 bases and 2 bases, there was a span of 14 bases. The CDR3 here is CASSFSAGGTYEQYF. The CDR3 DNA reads TGTGCCAGCAGTTTCAGTGCAGGGGGGACCTACGAGCAGTACTTC.

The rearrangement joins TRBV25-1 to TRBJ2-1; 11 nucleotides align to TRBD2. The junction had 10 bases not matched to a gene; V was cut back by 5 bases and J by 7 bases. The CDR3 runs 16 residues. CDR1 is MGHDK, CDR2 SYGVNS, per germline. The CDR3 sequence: CASSSSGGRLWNEQFF. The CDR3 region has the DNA TGTGCCAGCAGTTCTAGCGGGGGGCGTCTTTGGAATGAGCAGTTCTTC.

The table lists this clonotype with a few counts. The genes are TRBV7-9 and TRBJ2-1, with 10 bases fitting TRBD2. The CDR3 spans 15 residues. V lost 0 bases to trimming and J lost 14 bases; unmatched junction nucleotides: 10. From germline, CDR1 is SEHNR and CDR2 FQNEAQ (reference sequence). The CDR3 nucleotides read TGTGCCAGCAGCTTAGCCGAGCGGGGGGGTGCTCAGGAGTTCTTC. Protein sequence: CASSLAERGGAQEFF.

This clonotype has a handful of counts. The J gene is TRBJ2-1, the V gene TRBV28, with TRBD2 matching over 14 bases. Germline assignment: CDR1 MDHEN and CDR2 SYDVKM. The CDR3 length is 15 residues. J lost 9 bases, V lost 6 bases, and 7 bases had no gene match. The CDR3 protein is CASRPGLAGGSEQFF. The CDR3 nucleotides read TGTGCCAGCAGACCTGGACTAGCGGGGGGTAGTGAGCAGTTCTTC.

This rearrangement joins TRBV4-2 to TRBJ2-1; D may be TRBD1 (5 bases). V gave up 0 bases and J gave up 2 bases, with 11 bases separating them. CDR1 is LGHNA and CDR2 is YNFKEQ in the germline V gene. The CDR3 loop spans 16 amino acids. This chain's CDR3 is CASSQDVQGTYNEQFF. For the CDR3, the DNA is TGTGCCAGCAGCCAAGACGTCCAGGGAACCTACAATGAGCAGTTCTTC.

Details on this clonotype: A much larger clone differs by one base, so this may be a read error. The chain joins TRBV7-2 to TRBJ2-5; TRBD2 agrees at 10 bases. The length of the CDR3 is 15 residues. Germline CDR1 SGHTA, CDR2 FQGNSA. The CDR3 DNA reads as TGTGCCAGCAGAGCGGGGGGGCTTTGGTCAGAGACCCAGTGCTTC. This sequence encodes CASRAGGLWSETQCF.

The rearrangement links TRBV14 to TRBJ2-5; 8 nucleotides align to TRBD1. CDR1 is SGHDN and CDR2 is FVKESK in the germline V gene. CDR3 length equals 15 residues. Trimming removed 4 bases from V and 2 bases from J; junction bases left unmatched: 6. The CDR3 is CASSPGQVGQETQYF. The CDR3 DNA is TGTGCCAGCAGCCCGGGACAGGTCGGTCAAGAGACCCAGTACTTC. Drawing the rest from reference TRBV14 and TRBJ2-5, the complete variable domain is EAGVTQFPSHSVIEKGQTVTLRCDPISGHDNLYWYRRVMGKEIKFLLHFVKESKQDESGMPNNRFLAERTGGTYSTLKVQPAELEDSGVYFCASSPGQVGQETQYFGPGTRLLVL.

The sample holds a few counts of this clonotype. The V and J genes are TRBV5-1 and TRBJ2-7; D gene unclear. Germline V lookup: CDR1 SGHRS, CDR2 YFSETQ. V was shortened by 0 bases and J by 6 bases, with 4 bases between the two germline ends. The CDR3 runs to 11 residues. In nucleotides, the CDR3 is TGCGCCAGCAGCTTGGCGAGCGAGCAGTACTTC. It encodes CASSLASEQYF.

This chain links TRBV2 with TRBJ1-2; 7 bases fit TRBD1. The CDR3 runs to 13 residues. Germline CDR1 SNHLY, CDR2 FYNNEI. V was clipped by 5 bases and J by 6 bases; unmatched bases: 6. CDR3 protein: CASSLDRSDGYTF. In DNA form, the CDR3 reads TGTGCCAGCAGTCTGGACAGGAGCGATGGCTACACCTTC.

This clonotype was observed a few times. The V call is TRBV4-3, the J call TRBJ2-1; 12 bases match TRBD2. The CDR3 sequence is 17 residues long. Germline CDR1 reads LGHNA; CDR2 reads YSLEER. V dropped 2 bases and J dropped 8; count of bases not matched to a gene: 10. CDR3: CASSQSSRLAGAYEQFF. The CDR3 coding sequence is TGCGCCAGCAGCCAAAGCTCGAGACTAGCGGGAGCTTATGAGCAGTTCTTC.

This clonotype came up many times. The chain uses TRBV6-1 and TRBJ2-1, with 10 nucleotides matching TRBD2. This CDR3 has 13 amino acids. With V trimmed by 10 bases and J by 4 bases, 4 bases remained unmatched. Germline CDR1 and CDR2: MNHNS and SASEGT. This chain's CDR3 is CATGLAEYNEQFF. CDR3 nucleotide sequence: TGTGCCACCGGACTAGCGGAGTACAATGAGCAGTTCTTC.

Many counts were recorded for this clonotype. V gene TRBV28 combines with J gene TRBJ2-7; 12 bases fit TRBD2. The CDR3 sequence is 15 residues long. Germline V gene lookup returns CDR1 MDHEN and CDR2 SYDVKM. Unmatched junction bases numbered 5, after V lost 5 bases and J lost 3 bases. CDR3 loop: CASSPRTSGNYEQYF. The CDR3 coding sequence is TGTGCCAGCAGTCCCAGGACTAGCGGGAACTACGAGCAGTACTTC.

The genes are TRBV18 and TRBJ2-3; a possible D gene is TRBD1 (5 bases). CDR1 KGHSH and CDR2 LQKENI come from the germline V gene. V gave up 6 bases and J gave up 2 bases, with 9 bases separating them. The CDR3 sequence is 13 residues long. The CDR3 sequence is CASSGQHTDTQYF. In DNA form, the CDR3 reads TGTGCCAGCTCGGGGCAGCACACAGATACGCAGTATTTT.

The CDR3 sequence is CASSWGPTGGRDEQFF. In nucleotides, the CDR3 is TGTGCCAGCAGCTGGGGTCCAACGGGAGGTAGGGATGAGCAGTTCTTC. This chain joins TRBV5-6 and TRBJ2-1, with 7 bases matching TRBD2. Germline trimming cut 3 bases from V and 8 bases from J; bases unmatched to any gene: 14. CDR3 length: 16 amino acids. The V gene's germline CDR1 is SGHDT and CDR2 YYEEEE.

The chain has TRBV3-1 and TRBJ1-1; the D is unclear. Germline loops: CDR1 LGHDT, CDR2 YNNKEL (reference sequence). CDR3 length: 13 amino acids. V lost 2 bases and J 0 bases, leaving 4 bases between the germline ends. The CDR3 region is CASSQLMNTEAFF. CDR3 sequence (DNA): TGTGCCAGCAGCCAACTAATGAACACTGAAGCTTTCTTT.

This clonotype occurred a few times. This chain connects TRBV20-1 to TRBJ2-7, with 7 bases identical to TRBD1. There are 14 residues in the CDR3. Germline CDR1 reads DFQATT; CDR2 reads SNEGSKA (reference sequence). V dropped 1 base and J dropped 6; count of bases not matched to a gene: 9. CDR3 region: CSARVKTSGGEQYF. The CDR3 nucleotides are TGCAGTGCTAGAGTCAAGACGTCAGGGGGCGAGCAGTACTTC.

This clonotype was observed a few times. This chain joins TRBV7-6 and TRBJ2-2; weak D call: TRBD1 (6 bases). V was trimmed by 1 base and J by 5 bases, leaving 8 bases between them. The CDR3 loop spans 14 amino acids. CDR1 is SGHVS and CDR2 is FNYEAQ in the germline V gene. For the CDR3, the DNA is TGTGCCAGCAGCTTAGTTACAGGGACCGGGGAGCTGTTTTTT. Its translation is CASSLVTGTGELFF. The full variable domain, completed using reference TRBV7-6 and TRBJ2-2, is GAGVSQSPRYKVTKRGQDVALRCDPISGHVSLYWYRQALGQGPEFLTYFNYEAQQDKSGLPNDRFSAERPEGSISTLTIQRTEQRDSAMYRCASSLVTGTGELFFGEGSRLTVL.

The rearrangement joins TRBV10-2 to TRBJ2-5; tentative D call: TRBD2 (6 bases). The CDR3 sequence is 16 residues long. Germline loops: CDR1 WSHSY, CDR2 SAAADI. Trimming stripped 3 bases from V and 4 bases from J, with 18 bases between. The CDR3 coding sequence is TGCGCCAGCAGTGACCCGCTAGCGAGGGTGGGAGAGACCCAGTACTTC. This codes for CASSDPLARVGETQYF.

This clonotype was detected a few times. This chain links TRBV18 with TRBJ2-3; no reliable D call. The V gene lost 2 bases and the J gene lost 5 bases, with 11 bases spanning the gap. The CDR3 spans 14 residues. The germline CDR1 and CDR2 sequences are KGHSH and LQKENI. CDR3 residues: CASSPSPVQDTQYF. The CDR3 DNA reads TGTGCCAGCTCACCAAGTCCTGTACAAGATACGCAGTATTTT.